This T cell receptor (beta chain) is from a study of siplizumab effects on memory and regulatory T cells. The length of the CDR3 is 14 residues. Per the germline V gene, CDR1 is SEHNR and CDR2 is FQNEAQ (reference sequence). Trimming took off 8 bases at V and 7 bases at J, with 17 bases between the two ends. Broader study findings: The diversity of naive T cells seemed greater than that of memory cells, and their alloresponse contribution seemed major. Researchers did not confirm the suppressive function of proliferating Tregs from siplizumab cultures. Roughly 80-97% of proliferating CD4+ or CD8+ clones defied assignment to a naive or memory phenotype.

TCR templates numbering 95,000 to 100,000 were assayed per sample. Repertoires were generated with immunoSEQ multiplex PCR, while TCRdb's copy carries only in-frame clones and drops some. The repertoire consists of approximately 84,000 clones, with around 95% occurring once and the leading ten covering less than 20%. In the case of this clone: Its antigen is undetermined.

This rearrangement joins TRBV7-9 to TRBJ1-4; D gene ambiguous. This TCR derives from a human donor in good health. Input material: CD8+ T cells sorted from blood. Here the CDR3 DNA reads TGTGCCAGCGGAGGGCCTCAGAGCTTTGAAAAACTGTTTTTT. This codes for CASGGPQSFEKLFF.